The sequence of this TCR beta chain was determined in a study of T-cell reconstitution after alpha-beta-depleted transplantation in children (dated by TCRdb to about 2016). Some background on the complete study: T-cell immune reconstitution after TCRalphabeta/CD19-depleted allogeneic hematopoietic cell transplantation in children was quantitatively tracked in the study by means of TCR repertoire profiling.

To note about this clonotype: Its antigen is still unknown. Base qualities are not provided; no much larger clone lies one nucleotide away.

The treatment or condition label corresponds to: allogeneic hematopoietic cell transplantation with graft depleted of TCRalphabeta T cells and CD19 B cells. TCRalphabeta/CD19-depleted allogeneic hematopoietic cell grafts were given to the transplant recipients, all of whom were children. Results and caveats for the whole study, not just this receptor: The frequencies of hyperexpanded clones fell over the following months, and after one year, T-cell counts and TCRbeta diversity were mostly attributed to newly produced T cells. The apparently early alphabetaT-cell count recovery about two months after transplant was reportedly dependent on only several hundred rapidly expanded clones derived from non-depleted graft cells. The high TCRbeta diversity at day 60 in some patients was ascribed to recipient T cells and intrathymic progenitors that had survived conditioning.

Via the germline V gene, CDR1 is SGHTA and CDR2 FQGTGA. V is shortened by 1 base, J by 3 bases, and the region joining them spans 11 bases. From its cysteine to its phenylalanine, the CDR3 spans 15 amino acids. The only DNA kept is the CDR3, 45 bases in frame from the first base. Libraries were prepared through PCR. TCRdb names Illumina HiSeq 2500 as the instrument used. TCR libraries were prepared with molecular barcoding, using unique molecular identifiers to normalize TCRbeta repertoire quantification. TCRdb itself trimmed the public reads at Q25 with fastp, ran MiXCR and retained productive beta chains. Records with the same CDR3 protein are collapsed into one entry carrying the most frequent genes and DNA. The sample records roughly 310,000 distinct CDR3 sequences, approximately 20% of which are singletons. The ten top clones hold over 9.5% of the sample.

The sequence links TRBV7-3 to TRBJ2-3; the D gene could be either TRBD1 or TRBD2, each agreeing at 5 bases. Sequenced material: PBMCs, mostly from graft donor cells, taken 180 days after TCRalphabeta/CD19-depleted stem cell transplant. The clonotype originates from a male patient between 10 and 17 years old who had a stem cell transplant for acute lymphoblastic leukemia, so the T cells may come from the graft donor. Here the CDR3 is given as CASSLRWDGTDTQYF. The nucleotide sequence is given as TGTGCCAGCAGCTTAAGGTGGGACGGAACAGATACGCAGTATTTT.